This T cell receptor (beta chain) was identified during a study of blood T cell repertoires in COVID-19. Study-wide context: Acute-phase and convalescent COVID-19 samples originated in the United States, Italy and Spain. In each case, the material was cDNA or gDNA derived from T cells, B-cell-depleted T cells, or PBMCs.

The CDR3 is 18 residues long. The germline CDR1 and CDR2 sequences are LGHNA and YNFKEQ. The ends lost 4 bases at V and 4 bases at J; junction bases unmatched: 6. In the authors' methods: Amplification from reference gene primers served as the basis for estimated nucleated cell counts. Some clones are missing from TCRdb's copy, which holds only in-frame ones; the method was immunoSEQ multiplex PCR. Clone size and V and J calls were adopted from that table, with D and trimming inferred from the DNA. The table has some 250,000 clones, approximately 88% seen once; the top ten hold roughly 30%. The source material was peripheral blood. The sequence was collected from a man aged 35 to 55 with acute or convalescent COVID-19. V gene TRBV4-2 combines with J gene TRBJ2-2; 16 nucleotides align to TRBD2. The CDR3 bases are TGTGCCAGCAGCCGCGGGACTAGCGGGGGGGCGGGCACCGGGGAGCTGTTTTTT. Its translation is CASSRGTSGGAGTGELFF.